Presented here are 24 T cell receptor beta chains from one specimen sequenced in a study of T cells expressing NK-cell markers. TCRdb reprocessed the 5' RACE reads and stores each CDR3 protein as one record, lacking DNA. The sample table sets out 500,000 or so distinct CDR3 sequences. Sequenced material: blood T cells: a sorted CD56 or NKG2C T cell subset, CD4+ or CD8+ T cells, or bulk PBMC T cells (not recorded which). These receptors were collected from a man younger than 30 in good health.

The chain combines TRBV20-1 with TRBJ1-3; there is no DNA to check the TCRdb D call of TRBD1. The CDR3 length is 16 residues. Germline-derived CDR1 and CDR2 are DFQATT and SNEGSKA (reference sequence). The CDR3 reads CSARPPDILSGNTIYF.

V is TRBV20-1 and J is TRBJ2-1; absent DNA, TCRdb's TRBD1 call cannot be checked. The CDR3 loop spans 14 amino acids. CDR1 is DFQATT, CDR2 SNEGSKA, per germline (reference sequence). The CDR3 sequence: CSAPPGGYYNEQFF.

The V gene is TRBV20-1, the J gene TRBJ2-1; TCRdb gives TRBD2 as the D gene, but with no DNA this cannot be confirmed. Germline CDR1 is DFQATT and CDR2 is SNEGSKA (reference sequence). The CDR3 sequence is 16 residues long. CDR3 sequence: CSANRIAGGPVNEQFF.

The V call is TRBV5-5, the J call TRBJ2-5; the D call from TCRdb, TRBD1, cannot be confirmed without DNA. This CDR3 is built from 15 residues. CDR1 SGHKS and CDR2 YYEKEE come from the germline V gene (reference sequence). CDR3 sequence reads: CASSLETGSQETQYF.

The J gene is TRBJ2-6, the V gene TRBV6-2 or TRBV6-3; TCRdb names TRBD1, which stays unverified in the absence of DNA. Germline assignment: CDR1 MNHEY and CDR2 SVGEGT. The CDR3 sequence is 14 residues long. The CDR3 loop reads CASQGSSGANVLTF.

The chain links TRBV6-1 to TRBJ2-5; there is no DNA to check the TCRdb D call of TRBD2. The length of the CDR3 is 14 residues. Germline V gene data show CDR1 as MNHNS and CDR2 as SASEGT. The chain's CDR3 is CASSGLALAETQYF.

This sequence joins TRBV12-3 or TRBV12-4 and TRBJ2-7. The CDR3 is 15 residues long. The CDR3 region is CASSLRRMDDYEQYF.

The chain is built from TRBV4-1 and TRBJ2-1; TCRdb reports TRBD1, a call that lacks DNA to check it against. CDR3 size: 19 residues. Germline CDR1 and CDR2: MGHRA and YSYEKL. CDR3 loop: CASSQVTTGGRGSYNEQFF.

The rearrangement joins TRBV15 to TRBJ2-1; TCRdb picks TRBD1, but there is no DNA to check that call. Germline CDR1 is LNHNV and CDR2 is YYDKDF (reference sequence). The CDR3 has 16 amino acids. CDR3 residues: CATSRDLSGTGNEQFF.

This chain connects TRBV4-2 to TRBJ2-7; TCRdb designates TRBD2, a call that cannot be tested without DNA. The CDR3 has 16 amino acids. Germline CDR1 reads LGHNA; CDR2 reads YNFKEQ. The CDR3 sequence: CASSQDLNSGSYEQYF.

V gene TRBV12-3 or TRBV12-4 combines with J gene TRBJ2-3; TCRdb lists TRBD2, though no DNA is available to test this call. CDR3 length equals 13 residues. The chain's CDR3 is CASSLGTTYTQYF.

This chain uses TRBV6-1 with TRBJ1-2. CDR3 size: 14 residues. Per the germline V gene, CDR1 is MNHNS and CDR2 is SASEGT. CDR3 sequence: CASWWDPPIGGYTF.

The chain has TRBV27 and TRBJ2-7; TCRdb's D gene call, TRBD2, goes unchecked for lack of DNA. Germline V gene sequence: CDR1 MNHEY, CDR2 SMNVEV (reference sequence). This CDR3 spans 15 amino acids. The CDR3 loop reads CASSLAGTLPYEQYF.

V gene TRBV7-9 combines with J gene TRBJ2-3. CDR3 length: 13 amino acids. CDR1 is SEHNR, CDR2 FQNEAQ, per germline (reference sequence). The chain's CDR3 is CASSLDGVDTQYF.

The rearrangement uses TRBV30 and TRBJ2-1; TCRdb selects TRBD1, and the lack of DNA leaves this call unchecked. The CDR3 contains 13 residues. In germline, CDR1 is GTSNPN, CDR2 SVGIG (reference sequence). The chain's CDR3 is CAWSSGDHNEQFF.

The CDR3 region is CASSPGQGAYNEQFF. V is TRBV5-5 and J is TRBJ2-1; TCRdb's D gene call, TRBD1, goes unchecked for lack of DNA. Germline lookup yields CDR1 SGHKS and CDR2 YYEKEE (reference sequence). This CDR3 has 15 residues.

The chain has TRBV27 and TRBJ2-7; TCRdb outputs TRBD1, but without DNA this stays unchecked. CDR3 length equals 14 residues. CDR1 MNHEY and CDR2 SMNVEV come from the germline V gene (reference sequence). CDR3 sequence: CASSGTQFIYEQYF.

The CDR3 sequence is CASSRLGTSTDTQYF. This chain uses TRBV7-2 with TRBJ2-3; without DNA, the TCRdb call of TRBD2 cannot be checked. Germline CDR1 is SGHTA and CDR2 is FQGNSA. The CDR3 has 15 amino acids.

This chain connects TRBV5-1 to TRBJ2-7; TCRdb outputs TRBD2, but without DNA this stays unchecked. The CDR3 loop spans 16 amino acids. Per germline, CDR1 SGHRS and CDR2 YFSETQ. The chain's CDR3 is CASSRGLAGGEHEQYF.

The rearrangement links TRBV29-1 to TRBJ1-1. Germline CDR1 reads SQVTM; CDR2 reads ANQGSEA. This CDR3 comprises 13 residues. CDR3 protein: CSVSNSTLTEAFF.

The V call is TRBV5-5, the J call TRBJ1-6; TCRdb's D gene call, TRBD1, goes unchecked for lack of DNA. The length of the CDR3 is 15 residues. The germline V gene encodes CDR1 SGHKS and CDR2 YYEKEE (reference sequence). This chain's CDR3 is CASSFTDSRNSPLHF.

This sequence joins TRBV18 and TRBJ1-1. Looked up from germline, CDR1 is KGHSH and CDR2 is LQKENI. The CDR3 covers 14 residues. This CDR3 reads CASSPSVGDTEAFF.

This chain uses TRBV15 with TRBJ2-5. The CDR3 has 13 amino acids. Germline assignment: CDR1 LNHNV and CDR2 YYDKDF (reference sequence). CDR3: CATSKGGRETQYF. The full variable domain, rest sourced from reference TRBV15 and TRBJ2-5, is DAMVIQNPRYQVTQFGKPVTLSCSQTLNHNVMYWYQQKSSQAPKLLFHYYDKDFNNEADTPDNFQSRRPNTSFCFLDIRSPGLGDTAMYLCATSKGGRETQYFGPGTRLLVL.

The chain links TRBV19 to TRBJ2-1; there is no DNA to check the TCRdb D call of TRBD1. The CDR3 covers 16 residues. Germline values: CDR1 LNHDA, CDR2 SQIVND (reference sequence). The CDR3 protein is CASSIRDRSGYNEQFF.